This T cell receptor beta chain stems from a study of blood T cell repertoires in COVID-19. Libraries were prepared by immunoSEQ multiplex PCR; TCRdb keeps only in-frame clonotypes and omits some of them. The profile shows 200,000 to 300,000 clones, approximately 86% of them singletons. Trimming left V 6 bases short and J 0 bases short, with 11 bases between. CDR3 length equals 14 residues. CDR1 and CDR2 from the germline V gene are LNHDA and SQIVND (reference sequence). This TCR derives from a woman between 55 and 75 years old with COVID-19, enrolled during active disease. The chain is built from TRBV19 and TRBJ1-1, with a tentative D call TRBD1 (6 bases). Sample: peripheral blood. The CDR3 bases are TGTGCCAGTAGCCAACAGGGAATGAACACTGAAGCTTTCTTT. Its protein is CASSQQGMNTEAFF.